These 32 T cell receptor beta chains originate from one sample sequenced in a study of blood T cells in healthy people across ages. With a J-beta primer mix and a sample-barcoded 5' primer, a second PCR ran about 7 to 12 cycles. Each CDR3 protein gets one entry after TCRdb re-called the 5' RACE reads with MiXCR. The sample consists of a few hundred thousand distinct CDR3 sequences, 25% to 30% of them appearing once. Source material: blood. These receptors came from a woman aged 70 to 79 in good health.

V and J are TRBV4-3 and TRBJ1-2, with D maybe TRBD1 (6 bases). Trimming removed 0 bases at V and 8 bases at J, with 19 bases between. This CDR3 contains 16 residues. Per germline, CDR1 LGHNA and CDR2 YSLEER. CDR3 DNA sequence: TGCGCCAGCAGCCAAGACTTGGGGGGCGCAGAGGCCGGCTACACCTTC. Its protein product is CASSQDLGGAEAGYTF.

This clonotype has only one observation. The V call is TRBV11-3, the J call TRBJ1-1, with TRBD1 matching 7 bases. The V gene end was trimmed by 5 bases and the J gene end by 3 bases; junction bases not matched to a gene: 3. The CDR3 runs 13 residues. Germline lookup yields CDR1 SGHNT and CDR2 YENEEA. In DNA, the CDR3 is TGTGCCAGCAGCGGACAGGTGGACACTGAAGCTTTCTTT. It yields the protein CASSGQVDTEAFF.

The CDR3 DNA is TGTGCCAGCAGCCAGGGACTAGCGGGGGCCAAACGGAGCTCCTACAATGAGCAGTTCTTC. Amino acids: CASSQGLAGAKRSSYNEQFF. The chain has TRBV4-2 and TRBJ2-1; 14 bases align to TRBD2. The germline gives CDR1 LGHNA, CDR2 YNFKEQ. Trimming at V came to 3 bases and at J to 0 bases, leaving 10 bases not matched to a gene. The CDR3 covers 20 residues.

The rearrangement joins TRBV6-2 or TRBV6-3 to TRBJ2-5, with 12 bases aligning to TRBD2. The J call could be wrong; TRBJ2-1 is a better fit for the DNA end. The CDR3 spans 15 residues. Germline V gene sequence: CDR1 MNHEY, CDR2 SVGEGT. The CDR3 DNA sequence: TGTGCCAGCACCTTCGGACTAGCGGGGCGGAGTGAGCAGTTCTTC. This gives the protein CASTFGLAGRSEQFF.

V is TRBV20-1 and J is TRBJ1-1; 11 nucleotides agree with TRBD1. The J segment lost 5 bases and the V segment lost 3 bases, leaving 8 bases of the junction unmatched. Germline CDR1 reads DFQATT; CDR2 reads SNEGSKA (reference sequence). The CDR3 extends over 15 amino acids. The CDR3 protein is CSARSGTGGFTEAFF. The CDR3 DNA follows: TGCAGTGCTAGGTCAGGGACAGGGGGTTTTACTGAAGCTTTCTTT.

V gene TRBV6-5 combines with J gene TRBJ1-4; TRBD1 might be the D (5 bases). The CDR3 has 15 residues. Germline V gene lookup returns CDR1 MNHEY and CDR2 SVGAGI. The ends were cut back, 11 bases at V and 1 base at J, with 17 bases in the middle. This CDR3 reads CAAGASTGTNEKLFF. DNA for the CDR3: TGTGCCGCCGGGGCTTCAACAGGAACTAATGAAAAACTGTTTTTT.

A few counts support this clonotype. This rearrangement joins TRBV7-8 to TRBJ2-5; D unresolved. The V and J ends lost 1 base and 13 bases respectively, with 10 bases between them. Per germline, CDR1 SGHVS and CDR2 FQNEAQ. The CDR3 is made up of 11 amino acids. The DNA for the CDR3 is TGTGCCAGCAGCTTAGGAGTGGTCAGGTACTTC. Translated: CASSLGVVRYF. Full variable domain (outside the CDR3, taken from reference TRBV7-8 and TRBJ2-5): GAGVSQSPRYKVAKRGQDVALRCDPISGHVSLFWYQQALGQGPEFLTYFQNEAQLDKSGLPSDRFFAERPEGSVSTLKIQRTQQEDSAVYLCASSLGVVRYFGPGTRLLVL.

The chain recombines TRBV4-2 with TRBJ2-1; TRBD2 aligns across 7 bases. This CDR3 comprises 16 residues. Germline V gives CDR1 LGHNA, CDR2 YNFKEQ. With 0 bases clipped from V and 2 bases from J, the junction kept 4 bases outside the gene matches. The CDR3 is CASSQDSSGTYNEQFF. The CDR3 DNA reads TGTGCCAGCAGCCAAGATTCAAGCGGGACCTACAATGAGCAGTTCTTC.

The CDR3 DNA follows: TGTGCCAGCAGGACAACAGGGGGCCCCTATGGCTACACCTTC. Amino acid sequence: CASRTTGGPYGYTF. The rearrangement joins TRBV25-1 to TRBJ1-2; 9 bases line up with TRBD1. The germline V gene encodes CDR1 MGHDK and CDR2 SYGVNS. The trim removed 6 bases at V and 4 bases at J, leaving 6 bases unmatched. CDR3 length: 14 residues.

The chain links TRBV7-2 to TRBJ2-5; D may be TRBD2 (5 bases). The CDR3 loop spans 13 amino acids. The V end was cut by 5 bases, the J end by 11 bases, with 18 bases between. Germline assignment: CDR1 SGHTA and CDR2 FQGNSA. The CDR3 region has the DNA TGTGCCAGCAGCCCCCAACCAGATGGGGAGCAGTACTTC. This translates into CASSPQPDGEQYF.

On this clonotype itself: One end of the junction fails to match germline, which may point to a read error. J is TRBJ2-5 and V is TRBV12-3 or TRBV12-4; 9 positions agree with TRBD2. This CDR3 region has 16 residues. CDR3 nucleotide sequence: TGTGCCGGCAGTAATCCCGGGACTAGCCTCCAAGAGACCCAGTACTTC. It translates to CAGSNPGTSLQETQYF.

This clonotype was seen only a few times. DNA for the CDR3: TGCAGTGCCCCGGACCGCCTGGGGGAGACCCAGTACTTC. It translates to CSAPDRLGETQYF. This rearrangement joins TRBV20-1 to TRBJ2-1; D unresolved. The assigned J gene may be wrong: the sequence end matches TRBJ2-5 better. There are 13 residues in the CDR3. From germline, CDR1 is DFQATT and CDR2 SNEGSKA (reference sequence).

V gene TRBV7-2 combines with J gene TRBJ2-1; TRBD2 might be the D (6 bases). CDR1 is SGHTA, CDR2 FQGNSA, per germline. The V and J ends lost 0 bases and 5 bases respectively, with 11 bases between them. The CDR3 loop spans 15 amino acids. CDR3 bases: TGTGCCAGCAGCTTAGCTCAGGGAGGTCACAATGAGCAGTTCTTC. Amino acids: CASSLAQGGHNEQFF.

This clonotype was seen repeatedly, ten times or more. The genes are TRBV20-1 and TRBJ2-3; 7 bases fit TRBD1. Germline V gene sequence: CDR1 DFQATT, CDR2 SNEGSKA (reference sequence). V was clipped by 5 bases and J by 2 bases; unmatched bases: 7. The CDR3 spans 14 residues. CDR3 bases: TGCAGTGCTCCAGGGGACAGAAACACAGATACGCAGTATTTT. Its protein is CSAPGDRNTDTQYF.

This clonotype was picked up a small number of times. The V call is TRBV5-5, the J call TRBJ2-3; 7 bases line up with TRBD1. The CDR3 runs to 15 residues. Trimming at V came to 5 bases and at J to 0 bases, leaving 6 bases not matched to a gene. Germline-derived CDR1 and CDR2 are SGHKS and YYEKEE (reference sequence). The CDR3 DNA sequence: TGTGCCAGCAGAAAGGGACAGCTCAGCACAGATACGCAGTATTTT. Amino acids: CASRKGQLSTDTQYF.

The chain uses TRBV5-1 and TRBJ2-3; 9 positions match TRBD1. The CDR3 consists of 15 residues. CDR1 is SGHRS and CDR2 is YFSETQ in the germline V gene. The V and J ends lost 6 bases and 3 bases, in that order; junction bases with no gene match: 8. DNA of the CDR3: TGCGCCAGCACCCGCAGCGGGACAGGGACAGATACGCAGTATTTT. Protein: CASTRSGTGTDTQYF.

A word on this clonotype: Compared with germline, one end of the junction differs, possibly owing to a read error. V and J are TRBV12-3 or TRBV12-4 and TRBJ2-5, with 13 bases aligning to TRBD2. This CDR3 is built from 13 residues. CDR3 DNA sequence: TGTGTCAGCAGCGGGACTAGCGGGAAGACCCAGTACTTC. Translated, it gives CVSSGTSGKTQYF.

This clonotype was detected many times. The chain uses TRBV5-1 and TRBJ2-3; D gene uncertain. Trimming removed 7 bases from V and 6 bases from J, with 9 bases in between. Germline V lookup: CDR1 SGHRS, CDR2 YFSETQ. The CDR3 has 11 amino acids. The CDR3 DNA is TGCGCCAGCGGTGTTGGGGATACGCAGTATTTT. It encodes CASGVGDTQYF.

This chain uses TRBV20-1 with TRBJ2-1; tentative D call: TRBD1 (5 bases). Germline loops: CDR1 DFQATT, CDR2 SNEGSKA (reference sequence). V was clipped by 1 base and J by 9 bases, with 10 bases between them. The CDR3 extends over 12 amino acids. CDR3 residues: CSARGGPTEQFF. CDR3 nucleotide sequence: TGCAGTGCTAGAGGGGGCCCGACTGAGCAGTTCTTC.

The chain links TRBV7-2 to TRBJ2-5, with D perhaps TRBD1 or TRBD2 (6 bases each). V was pared by 3 bases and J by 4 bases, with 12 bases between. The CDR3 contains 14 residues. Germline V gene lookup returns CDR1 SGHTA and CDR2 FQGNSA. For the CDR3, the DNA is TGTGCCAGCAGCTTGTTGGGGGGCCTAGAGACCCAGTACTTC. This codes for CASSLLGGLETQYF.

V usage is TRBV20-1 and J usage is TRBJ2-3, with D possibly being TRBD1 (6 bases). The V gene's germline CDR1 is DFQATT and CDR2 SNEGSKA (reference sequence). V lost 7 bases to trimming and J lost 3 bases, with 14 bases between them. The CDR3 contains 13 residues. For the CDR3, the DNA is TGCAGTGTCCCAGGGGAGTCGACAGATACGCAGTATTTT. Its protein product is CSVPGESTDTQYF.

The V and J genes are TRBV27 and TRBJ2-5; maybe TRBD1 (6 bases). The DNA end favors TRBJ2-7, so the J call may be wrong. The CDR3 consists of 13 residues. CDR1 and CDR2 from the germline V gene are MNHEY and SMNVEV (reference sequence). CDR3 in DNA: TGTGCCAGCAGGGGGGCAGGGATATACGAGCAGTACTTC. Residues: CASRGAGIYEQYF.

In its sample, this clonotype was seen a few times. The chain links TRBV6-6 to TRBJ1-1, with 8 bases aligning to TRBD1. Germline values: CDR1 MNHNY, CDR2 SVGAGI (reference sequence). The CDR3 runs 16 residues. Germline trimming cut 7 bases from V and 0 bases from J; bases unmatched to any gene: 10. The CDR3 sequence is CASMQPRTGLNTEAFF. DNA for the CDR3: TGTGCCAGCATGCAACCTCGGACAGGGCTGAACACTGAAGCTTTCTTT.

This chain uses TRBV7-2 with TRBJ2-5, with D possibly being TRBD2 (6 bases). The CDR3 loop spans 17 amino acids. Germline-derived CDR1 and CDR2 are SGHTA and FQGNSA. Trimming took off 1 base at V and 1 base at J, with 16 bases between the two ends. The CDR3 nucleotides read TGTGCCAGCAGCTTAGTATCAACTAGGCGGGGCCAAGAGACCCAGTACTTC. This codes for CASSLVSTRRGQETQYF.

V is TRBV7-2 and J is TRBJ2-5; 13 positions agree with TRBD2. With V trimmed by 5 bases and J by 4 bases, 10 bases remained unmatched. Per the germline V gene, CDR1 is SGHTA and CDR2 is FQGNSA. CDR3 length equals 17 residues. CDR3 sequence: CASSTMRLAGGGETQYF. The CDR3 DNA is TGTGCCAGCAGCACCATGAGACTAGCGGGGGGAGGAGAGACCCAGTACTTC.

The V and J genes are TRBV20-1 and TRBJ2-1; 10 bases agree with TRBD2. V dropped 5 bases and J dropped 6; count of bases not matched to a gene: 7. Per the germline V gene, CDR1 is DFQATT and CDR2 is SNEGSKA (reference sequence). This CDR3 spans 14 amino acids. This chain's CDR3 is CSAGIAGGPNEQFF. The CDR3 coding sequence is TGCAGTGCTGGGATAGCGGGGGGTCCCAATGAGCAGTTCTTC.

The table lists this clonotype with a few counts. The V gene is TRBV3-1, the J gene TRBJ2-1; the match to TRBD2 covers 8 bases. This CDR3 is 16 amino acids long. CDR1 is LGHDT, CDR2 YNNKEL, per germline (reference sequence). The trim removed 2 bases at V and 10 bases at J, leaving 13 bases unmatched. The CDR3 DNA reads TGTGCCAGCAGCCAAAAGGGGAGCGGGGGAGGTTCGGAGCAGTTCTTC. Translation: CASSQKGSGGGSEQFF.

CDR3: CASSVDGGGQETQYF. CDR3 bases: TGTGCCAGCAGCGTAGATGGGGGGGGGCAAGAGACCCAGTACTTC. The V call is TRBV9, the J call TRBJ2-5; 7 bases map to TRBD2. V was clipped by 0 bases and J by 2 bases; unmatched bases: 4. This CDR3 has 15 amino acids. The germline V gene has CDR1 SGDLS and CDR2 YYNGEE.

This clonotype was recorded a few times. This CDR3 reads CSARDRRTGDTGELFF. For the CDR3, the DNA is TGCAGTGCTAGAGATAGGCGGACAGGGGACACCGGGGAGCTGTTTTTT. The chain has TRBV20-1 and TRBJ2-2, with 9 bases lining up with TRBD1. CDR1 and CDR2 from the germline V gene are DFQATT and SNEGSKA (reference sequence). The CDR3 is 16 residues long. With 0 bases clipped from V and 3 bases from J, the junction kept 5 bases outside the gene matches.

The V call is TRBV7-2, the J call TRBJ2-3; the match to TRBD2 covers 14 bases. The junction had 2 bases not matched to a gene; V was cut back by 4 bases and J by 2 bases. This CDR3 is built from 16 residues. CDR1 is SGHTA, CDR2 FQGNSA, per germline. For the CDR3, the DNA is TGTGCCAGCAGCTCGACTAGCGGGGGGGACACAGATACGCAGTATTTT. It codes for CASSSTSGGDTDTQYF.

In its sample, this clonotype was seen a few times. This chain uses TRBV20-1 with TRBJ1-2; D may be TRBD1 (6 bases). The CDR3 totals 15 residues. V lost 5 bases and J lost 0, with 16 bases in between. In germline, CDR1 is DFQATT, CDR2 SNEGSKA (reference sequence). CDR3 loop: CSAQGGFEANYGYTF. DNA for the CDR3: TGCAGTGCTCAAGGGGGGTTCGAAGCTAACTATGGCTACACCTTC.

The chain couples TRBV7-2 to TRBJ2-3, with 9 bases matching TRBD2. Trimming took 6 bases from V and 3 from J; bases not matched to a gene: 10. The CDR3 runs to 16 residues. Per the germline V gene, CDR1 is SGHTA and CDR2 is FQGNSA. CDR3 sequence reads: CASSLVLAGRTDTQYF. In nucleotides, the CDR3 is TGTGCCAGCAGTCTAGTGCTAGCGGGGAGGACAGATACGCAGTATTTT.